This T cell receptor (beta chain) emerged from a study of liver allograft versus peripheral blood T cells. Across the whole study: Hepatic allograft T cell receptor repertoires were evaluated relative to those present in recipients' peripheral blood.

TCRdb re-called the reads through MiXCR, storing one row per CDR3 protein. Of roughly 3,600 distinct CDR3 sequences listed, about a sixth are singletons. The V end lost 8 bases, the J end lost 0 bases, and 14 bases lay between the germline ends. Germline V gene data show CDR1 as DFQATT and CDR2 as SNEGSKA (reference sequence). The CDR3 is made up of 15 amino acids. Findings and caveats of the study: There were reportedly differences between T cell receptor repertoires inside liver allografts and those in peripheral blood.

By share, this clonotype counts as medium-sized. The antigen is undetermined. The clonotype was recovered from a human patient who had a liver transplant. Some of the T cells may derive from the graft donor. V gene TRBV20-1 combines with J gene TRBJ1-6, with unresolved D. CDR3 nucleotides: TGCAGTCCGTGGCTAGCGAGCTCCTATAATTCACCCCTCCACTTT. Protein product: CSPWLASSYNSPLHF.